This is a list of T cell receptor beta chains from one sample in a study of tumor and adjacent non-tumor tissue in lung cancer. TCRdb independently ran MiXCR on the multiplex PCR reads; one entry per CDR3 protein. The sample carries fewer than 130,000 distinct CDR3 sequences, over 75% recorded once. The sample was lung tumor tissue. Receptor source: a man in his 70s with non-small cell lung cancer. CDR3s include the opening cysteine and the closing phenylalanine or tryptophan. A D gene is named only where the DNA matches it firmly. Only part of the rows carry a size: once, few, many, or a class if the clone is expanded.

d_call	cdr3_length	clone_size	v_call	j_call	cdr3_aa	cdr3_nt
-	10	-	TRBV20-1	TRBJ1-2	CNTKGGGYSF	TGCAATACTAAAGGAGGTGGCTACAGCTTC
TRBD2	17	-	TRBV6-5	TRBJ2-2	CASSYSLAGDNTWELFF	TGTGCCAGCAGTTACTCGTTAGCGGGAGATAACACCTGGGAGCTGTTTTTT
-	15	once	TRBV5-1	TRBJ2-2	CASSSIVGNTGEMFF	TGCGCCAGCAGTTCTATAGTGGGGAACACCGGGGAGATGTTTTTT
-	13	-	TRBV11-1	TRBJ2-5	CTNSFFRRETQYF	TGTACCAACAGCTTTTTCAGGCGGGAGACCCAGTACTTC
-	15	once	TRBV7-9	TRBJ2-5	CASSLVVRGREIQCF	TGTGCCAGCAGTTTAGTCGTGAGGGGCCGAGAGATCCAGTGCTTC
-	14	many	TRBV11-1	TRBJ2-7	CASSLGGSDYEQYF	TGTGCCAGCAGCTTAGGGGGTAGCGATTACGAGCAGTACTTC
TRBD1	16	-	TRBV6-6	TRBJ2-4	CASSYPGQHVSNTQYF	TGTGCCAGCAGTTACCCGGGACAGCATGTGTCGAACACTCAGTACTTC
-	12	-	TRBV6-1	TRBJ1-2	CTSSVDSYGYTF	TGTACTAGCAGTGTTGACTCTTATGGCTACACCTTC
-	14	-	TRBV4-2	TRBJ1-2	CASSQVGVDYGHTF	TGTGCCAGTAGCCAAGTGGGGGTTGACTATGGCCACACCTTC
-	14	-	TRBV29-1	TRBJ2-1	CSVHRPSSYNDQFF	TGCAGCGTTCACAGGCCAAGCTCCTACAATGACCAGTTCTTC
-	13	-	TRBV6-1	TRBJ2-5	CASSEVGGPREHF	TGTGCCAGCAGTGAAGTTGGTGGGCCCCGGGAGCACTTC
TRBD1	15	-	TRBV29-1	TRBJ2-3	CSVTCGTGETDTQYF	TGCAGCGTAACGTGCGGGACAGGGGAAACAGATACGCAGTATTTT
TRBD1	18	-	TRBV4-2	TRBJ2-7	CASSQDSPRTGGLYEQYF	TGTGCCAGCAGCCAAGATTCTCCCCGGACAGGGGGCTTGTACGAGCAGTATTTC
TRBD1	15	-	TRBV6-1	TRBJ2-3	CASTFAGTGGDTQYF	TGTGCCAGCACCTTCGCCGGGACAGGTGGGGATACGCAGTATTTC
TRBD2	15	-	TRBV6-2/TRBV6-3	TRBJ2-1	CGSYPGLGNTKEQFF	TGTGGCAGCTATCCGGGACTAGGCAATACCAAAGAGCAGTTCTTC
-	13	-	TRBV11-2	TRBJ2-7	CVSSQWAEREQYF	TGTGTCAGCAGCCAATGGGCCGAGCGCGAGCAGTATTTC
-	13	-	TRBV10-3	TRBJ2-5	CAISENTQETQYF	TGTGCCATTAGTGAAAACACCCAAGAGACCCAGTACTTC
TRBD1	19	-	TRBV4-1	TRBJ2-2	CASRPRGIRGHSNTGELSF	TGCGCCAGTAGGCCAAGAGGAATAAGGGGGCATTCGAACACCGGGGAGCTGTCTTTT
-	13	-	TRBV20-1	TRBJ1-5	CSAWGVSERPQHF	TGCAGTGCTTGGGGGGTCTCTGAAAGACCTCAGCATTTT
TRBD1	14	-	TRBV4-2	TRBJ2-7	CVNSQGQDLYEQYF	TGTGTCAACAGCCAAGGACAGGATCTCTACGAGCAGTACTTC
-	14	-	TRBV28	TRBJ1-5	CASSVPGDNQPQHF	TGTGCCAGCAGCGTACCGGGAGATAATCAGCCCCAGCATTTT
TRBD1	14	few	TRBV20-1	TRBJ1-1	CGAQTGPGNTEAFF	TGCGGTGCCCAGACAGGGCCGGGGAACACTGAAGCTTTCTTT
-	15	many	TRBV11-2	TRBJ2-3	CASSSTGGNTDTQYF	TGTGCCAGCAGCTCTACCGGAGGTAACACAGATACGCAGTATTTT
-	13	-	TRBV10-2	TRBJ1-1	CASSEGGDIEAFF	TGCGCCAGCAGTGAGGGGGGGGATATTGAAGCTTTCTTT
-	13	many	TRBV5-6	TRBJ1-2	CASSLLRLYGYTF	TGTGCCAGCAGCTTGCTACGGCTCTATGGCTACACCTTC
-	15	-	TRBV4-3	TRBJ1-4	CASGRTGDNNEKLFF	TGCGCCAGCGGCCGTACGGGGGACAATAATGAAAAACTGTTTTTT
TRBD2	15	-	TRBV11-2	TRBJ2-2	CASSPLAGETGDLFF	TGTGCCAGCAGCCCCCTAGCGGGGGAGACCGGGGATCTGTTTTTC
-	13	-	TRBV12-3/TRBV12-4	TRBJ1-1	CASNFRDTQKALF	TGTGCCAGTAATTTTCGGGACACACAGAAAGCTCTCTTT
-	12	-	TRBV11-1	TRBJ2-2	CASSLGGWKLFF	TGTGCCAGCAGCTTAGGAGGCTGGAAGCTGTTTTTT